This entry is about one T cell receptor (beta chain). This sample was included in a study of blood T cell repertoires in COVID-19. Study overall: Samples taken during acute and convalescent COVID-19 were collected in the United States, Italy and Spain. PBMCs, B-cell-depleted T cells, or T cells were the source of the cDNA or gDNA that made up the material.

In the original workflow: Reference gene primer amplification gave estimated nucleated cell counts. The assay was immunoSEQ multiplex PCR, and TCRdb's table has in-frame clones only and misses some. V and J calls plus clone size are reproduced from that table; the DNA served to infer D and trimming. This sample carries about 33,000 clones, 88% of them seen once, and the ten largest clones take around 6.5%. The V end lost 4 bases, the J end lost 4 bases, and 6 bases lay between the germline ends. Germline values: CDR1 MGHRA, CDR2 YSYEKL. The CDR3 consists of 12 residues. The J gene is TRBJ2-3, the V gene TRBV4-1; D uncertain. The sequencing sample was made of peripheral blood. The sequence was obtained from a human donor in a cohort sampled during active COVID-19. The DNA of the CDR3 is TGCGCCAGCAGCCCAGACTCAGATACGCAGTATTTT. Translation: CASSPDSDTQYF.